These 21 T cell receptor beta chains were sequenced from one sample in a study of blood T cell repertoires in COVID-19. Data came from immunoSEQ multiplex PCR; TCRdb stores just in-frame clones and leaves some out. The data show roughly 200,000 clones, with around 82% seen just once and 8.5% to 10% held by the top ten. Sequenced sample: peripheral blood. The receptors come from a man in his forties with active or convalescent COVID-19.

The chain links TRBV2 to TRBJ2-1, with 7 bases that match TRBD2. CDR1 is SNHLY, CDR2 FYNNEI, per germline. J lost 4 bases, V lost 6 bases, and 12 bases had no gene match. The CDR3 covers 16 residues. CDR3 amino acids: CASSGLPSGSYNEQFF. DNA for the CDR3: TGTGCCAGCAGCGGATTACCTAGCGGCTCATACAATGAGCAGTTCTTC.

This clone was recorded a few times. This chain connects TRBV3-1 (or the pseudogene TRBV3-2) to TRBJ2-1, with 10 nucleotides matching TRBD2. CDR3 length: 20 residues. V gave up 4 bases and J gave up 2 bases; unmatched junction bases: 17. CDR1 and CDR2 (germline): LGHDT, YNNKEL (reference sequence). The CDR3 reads CASSPRFAIPGTSAYNEQFF. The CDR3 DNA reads TGTGCCAGCAGCCCGAGGTTTGCAATTCCCGGGACTAGCGCCTACAATGAGCAGTTCTTC.

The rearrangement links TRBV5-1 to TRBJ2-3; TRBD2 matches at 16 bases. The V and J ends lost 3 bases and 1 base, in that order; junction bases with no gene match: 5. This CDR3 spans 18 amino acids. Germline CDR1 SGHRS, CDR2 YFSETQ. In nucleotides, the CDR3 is TGCGCCAGCAGCTCCGGGACTAGCGGGGGGGCTGGCACAGATACGCAGTATTTT. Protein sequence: CASSSGTSGGAGTDTQYF.

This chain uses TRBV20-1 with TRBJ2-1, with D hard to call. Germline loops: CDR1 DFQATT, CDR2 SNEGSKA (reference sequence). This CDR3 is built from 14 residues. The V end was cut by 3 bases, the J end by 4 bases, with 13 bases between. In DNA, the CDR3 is TGCAGTGCTAGTGTTAGACCTAGGTACAATGAGCAGTTCTTC. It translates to CSASVRPRYNEQFF.

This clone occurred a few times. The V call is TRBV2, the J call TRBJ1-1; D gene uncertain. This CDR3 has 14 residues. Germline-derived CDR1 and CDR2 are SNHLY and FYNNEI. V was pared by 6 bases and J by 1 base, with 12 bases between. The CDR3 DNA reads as TGTGCCAGCAGCCCGGACTCGAAGAACACTGAAGCTTTCTTT. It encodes CASSPDSKNTEAFF.

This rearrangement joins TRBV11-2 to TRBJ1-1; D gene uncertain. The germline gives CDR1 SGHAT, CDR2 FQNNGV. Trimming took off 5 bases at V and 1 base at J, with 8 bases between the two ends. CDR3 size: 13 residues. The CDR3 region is CASSPTRNTEAFF. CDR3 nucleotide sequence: TGTGCCAGCAGCCCGACACGGAACACTGAAGCTTTCTTT.

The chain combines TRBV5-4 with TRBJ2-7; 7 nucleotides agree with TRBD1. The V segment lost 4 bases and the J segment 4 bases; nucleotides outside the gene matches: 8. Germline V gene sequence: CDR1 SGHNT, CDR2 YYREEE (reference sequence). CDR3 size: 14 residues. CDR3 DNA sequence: TGTGCCAGCAGCCCGGATGGGACAGAGTACGAGCAGTACTTC. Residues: CASSPDGTEYEQYF.

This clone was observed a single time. The CDR3 loop is CASSWGQNTGELFF. The CDR3 DNA reads as TGTGCCAGCAGCTGGGGACAGAACACCGGGGAGCTGTTTTTT. This chain uses TRBV7-9 with TRBJ2-2; a possible D gene is TRBD1 (6 bases). The V gene lost 4 bases and the J gene lost 1 base, with 7 bases spanning the gap. CDR1 and CDR2 from the germline V gene are SEHNR and FQNEAQ (reference sequence). The CDR3 is 14 residues long.

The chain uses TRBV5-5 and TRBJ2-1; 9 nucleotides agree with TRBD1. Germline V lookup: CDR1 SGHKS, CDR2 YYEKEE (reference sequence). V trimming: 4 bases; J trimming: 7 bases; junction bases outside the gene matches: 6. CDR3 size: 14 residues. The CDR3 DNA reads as TGTGCCAGCAGCCGTATCGACAGGGGGAATGAGCAGTTCTTC. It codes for CASSRIDRGNEQFF.

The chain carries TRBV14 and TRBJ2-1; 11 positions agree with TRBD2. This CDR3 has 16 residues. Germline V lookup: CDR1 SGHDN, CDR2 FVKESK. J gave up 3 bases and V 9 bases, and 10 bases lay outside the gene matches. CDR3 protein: CARLISGGAYYNEQFF. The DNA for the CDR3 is TGTGCCAGGCTAATTAGCGGGGGGGCCTACTACAATGAGCAGTTCTTC.

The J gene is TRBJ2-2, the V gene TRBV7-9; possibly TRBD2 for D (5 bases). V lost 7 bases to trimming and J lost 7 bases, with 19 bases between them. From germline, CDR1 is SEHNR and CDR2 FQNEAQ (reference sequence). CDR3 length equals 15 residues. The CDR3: CASTTGIVPDGELFF. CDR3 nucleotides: TGTGCCAGCACCACGGGGATAGTCCCCGACGGGGAGCTGTTTTTT.

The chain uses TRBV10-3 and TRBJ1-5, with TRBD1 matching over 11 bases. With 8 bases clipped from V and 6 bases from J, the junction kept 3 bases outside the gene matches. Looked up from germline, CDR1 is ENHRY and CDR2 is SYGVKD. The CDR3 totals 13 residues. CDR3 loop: CAIGQGAGQPQHF. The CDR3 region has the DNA TGTGCCATCGGACAGGGGGCAGGTCAGCCCCAGCATTTT.

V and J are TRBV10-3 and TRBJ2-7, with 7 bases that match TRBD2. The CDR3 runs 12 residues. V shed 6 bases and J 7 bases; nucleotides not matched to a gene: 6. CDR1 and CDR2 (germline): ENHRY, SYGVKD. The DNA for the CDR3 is TGTGCCATCAGATCTGGGGAGGGGGAGCAGTACTTC. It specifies CAIRSGEGEQYF.

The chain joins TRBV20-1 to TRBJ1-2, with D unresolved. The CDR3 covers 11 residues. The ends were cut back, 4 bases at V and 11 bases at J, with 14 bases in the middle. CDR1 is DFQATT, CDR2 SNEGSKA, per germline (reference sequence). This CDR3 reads CSATRAPDYTF. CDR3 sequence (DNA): TGCAGTGCTACTAGAGCGCCCGATTACACCTTC.

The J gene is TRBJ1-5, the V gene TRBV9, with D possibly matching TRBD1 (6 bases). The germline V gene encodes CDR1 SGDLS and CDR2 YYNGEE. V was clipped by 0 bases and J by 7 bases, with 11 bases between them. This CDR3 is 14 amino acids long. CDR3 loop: CASSVGRGGQPQHF. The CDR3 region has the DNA TGTGCCAGCAGCGTAGGGAGGGGGGGACAGCCCCAGCATTTT.

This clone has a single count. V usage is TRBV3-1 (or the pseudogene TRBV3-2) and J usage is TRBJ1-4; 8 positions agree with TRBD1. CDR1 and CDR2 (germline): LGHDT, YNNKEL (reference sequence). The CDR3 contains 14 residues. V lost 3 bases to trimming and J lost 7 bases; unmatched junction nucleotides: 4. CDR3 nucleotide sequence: TGTGCCAGCAGCCAGCAGGGGGCAAGTGAAAAACTGTTTTTT. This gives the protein CASSQQGASEKLFF.

DNA of the CDR3: TGCGCCAGCAGCCAAGCTGGGGGACAGGGGAGGTATGGCTACACCTTC. Translating gives CASSQAGGQGRYGYTF. The gene calls are TRBV4-1 and TRBJ1-2, with 10 bases lining up with TRBD1. The germline CDR1 and CDR2 sequences are MGHRA and YSYEKL. The CDR3 totals 16 residues. V lost 1 base to trimming and J lost 5 bases; unmatched junction nucleotides: 7.

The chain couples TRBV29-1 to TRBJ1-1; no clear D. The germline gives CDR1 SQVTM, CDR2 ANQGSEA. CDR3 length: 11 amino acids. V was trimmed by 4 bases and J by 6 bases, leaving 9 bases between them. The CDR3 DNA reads TGCAGCGTTGCAGTCCTCTCTGAAGCTTTCTTT. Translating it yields CSVAVLSEAFF.

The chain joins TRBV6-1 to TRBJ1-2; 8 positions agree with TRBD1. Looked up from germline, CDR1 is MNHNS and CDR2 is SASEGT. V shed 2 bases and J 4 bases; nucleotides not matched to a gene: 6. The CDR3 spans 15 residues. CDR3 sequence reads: CASSEPWTGSYGYTF. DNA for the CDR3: TGTGCCAGCAGTGAACCTTGGACAGGGAGCTATGGCTACACCTTC.

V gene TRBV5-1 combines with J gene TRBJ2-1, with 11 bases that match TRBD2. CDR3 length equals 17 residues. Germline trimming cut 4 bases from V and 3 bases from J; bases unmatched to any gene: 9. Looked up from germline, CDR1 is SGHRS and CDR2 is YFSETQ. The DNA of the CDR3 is TGCGCCAGCAGCCCGCGCACGACTAGCGGGAACTACAATGAGCAGTTCTTC. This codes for CASSPRTTSGNYNEQFF.

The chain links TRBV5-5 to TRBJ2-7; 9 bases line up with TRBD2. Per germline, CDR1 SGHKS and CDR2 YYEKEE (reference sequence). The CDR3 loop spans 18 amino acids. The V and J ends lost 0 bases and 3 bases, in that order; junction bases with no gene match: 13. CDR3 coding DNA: TGTGCCAGCAGCTTGGCCGGGCTAGCGGGGCCCGGGGGCTACGAGCAGTACTTC. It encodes CASSLAGLAGPGGYEQYF.